This T cell receptor (beta chain) was captured in a study of blood T cells in healthy people across ages. Findings and caveats of the study: Estimated diversity across one million T cells was deemed an underestimate.

This clonotype was counted only a few times. Its antigen is not known. The CDR3 is made up of 19 amino acids. The germline V gene encodes CDR1 KGHDR and CDR2 SFDVKD. V lost 3 bases to trimming and J lost 8 bases; unmatched junction nucleotides: 15. Primers used in a second PCR of roughly 6 to 11 cycles were a sample-barcoded 5' primer and a J-beta primer mix. Sequencing of every sample gave 2.5 million or more CDR3-containing paired-end reads. TCRdb independently ran MiXCR on the 5' RACE reads; one entry per CDR3 protein. Of hundreds of thousands of distinct CDR3 sequences listed, less than 45% are singletons. Caucasian, healthy and from Russia, the donors were aged between about 6 and 90.

The clonotype was recovered from a man aged 80 or over in good health. Material: blood. The rearrangement links TRBV24-1 to TRBJ2-3, with 14 bases fitting TRBD2. The CDR3 DNA reads as TGTGCCACCAGTGATCCCCAACCCGGGACTAGCGGGAGTGATGGTACGCAGTATTTT. This translates into CATSDPQPGTSGSDGTQYF.